Following are 27 T cell receptor beta chains from one sample sequenced in a study of blood T cell repertoires in COVID-19. Libraries were prepared by immunoSEQ multiplex PCR; TCRdb keeps only in-frame clonotypes and omits some of them. The repertoire consists of fewer than 350,000 clones, with approximately 91% occurring once and the leading ten covering roughly 2.1%. The sequenced sample consisted of PBMCs or T cells enriched from blood (not recorded which). These receptors were taken from a middle-aged woman with acute COVID-19.

The rearrangement links TRBV5-6 to TRBJ1-2; D is undetermined. Per germline, CDR1 SGHDT and CDR2 YYEEEE. This CDR3 is built from 13 residues. Between the trimmed V and J ends, which lost 2 bases and 5 bases, there was a span of 10 bases. CDR3 DNA sequence: TGTGCCAGCAGCTTCCGCACAGAATATGGCTACACCTTC. This sequence encodes CASSFRTEYGYTF.

J is TRBJ2-1 and V is TRBV5-1; 11 nucleotides agree with TRBD1. The germline gives CDR1 SGHRS, CDR2 YFSETQ. This CDR3 comprises 15 residues. The V segment lost 3 bases and the J segment 5 bases; nucleotides outside the gene matches: 4. The CDR3 region is CASSSGTGGDNEQFF. The DNA for the CDR3 is TGCGCCAGCAGCTCTGGGACAGGGGGAGACAATGAGCAGTTCTTC.

The V call is TRBV5-6, the J call TRBJ2-3, with unresolved D. Trimming pared 1 base from V and 2 bases from J, leaving 8 bases between. The CDR3 runs 14 residues. The germline CDR1 and CDR2 sequences are SGHDT and YYEEEE. The CDR3 DNA follows: TGTGCCAGCAGCTTGCGAGAACTCACAGATACGCAGTATTTT. This codes for CASSLRELTDTQYF.

V and J are TRBV7-9 and TRBJ2-5; no reliable D call. V was trimmed by 6 bases and J by 5 bases, leaving 13 bases between them. The germline V gene encodes CDR1 SEHNR and CDR2 FQNEAQ (reference sequence). This CDR3 has 13 amino acids. The CDR3 spells CASRVSSEETQYF. The CDR3 region has the DNA TGTGCCAGCAGAGTCAGCTCGGAGGAGACCCAGTACTTC.

The chain links TRBV9 to TRBJ1-1; D ambiguous. Trimming cost V 0 bases and J 3 bases, with 6 bases left between them. Germline V CDR1 and CDR2: SGDLS, YYNGEE. The CDR3 consists of 13 residues. The CDR3 sequence: CASSVGADTEAFF. CDR3 in DNA: TGTGCCAGCAGCGTAGGGGCAGACACTGAAGCTTTCTTT. The full variable domain, completed using reference TRBV9 and TRBJ1-1, is DSGVTQTPKHLITATGQRVTLRCSPRSGDLSVYWYQQSLDQGLQFLIQYYNGEERAKGNILERFSAQQFPDLHSELNLSSLELGDSALYFCASSVGADTEAFFGQGTRLTVV.

This chain connects TRBV5-8 to TRBJ2-7; 11 bases line up with TRBD2. The CDR3 loop spans 16 amino acids. V was clipped by 0 bases and J by 6 bases; unmatched bases: 8. Germline V lookup: CDR1 SGHTS, CDR2 YDEGEE. The CDR3 region is CASSLAGSGRAGEQYF. The CDR3, as DNA: TGTGCCAGCAGCTTGGCCGGTAGCGGGAGGGCCGGCGAGCAGTACTTC.

The chain has TRBV15 and TRBJ1-4; possible D gene TRBD1, 6 bases. This CDR3 comprises 16 residues. The germline V gene encodes CDR1 LNHNV and CDR2 YYDKDF (reference sequence). Trimming cost V 0 bases and J 7 bases, with 15 bases left between them. CDR3: CATSRDPGGLTEKLFF. CDR3 in DNA: TGTGCCACCAGCAGAGATCCCGGGGGGCTTACTGAAAAACTGTTTTTT.

The V call is TRBV30, the J call TRBJ1-6, with D tentatively TRBD1 (5 bases). The CDR3 length is 13 residues. Germline assignment: CDR1 GTSNPN and CDR2 SVGIG (reference sequence). V lost 1 base and J 12 bases, leaving 13 bases between the germline ends. In nucleotides, the CDR3 is TGTGCCTGGAGTGGTCAGGGCATATTACCCCTCCACTTT. Amino acid sequence: CAWSGQGILPLHF.

The rearrangement links TRBV27 to TRBJ1-2, with TRBD1 identical over 7 bases. Germline CDR1 MNHEY, CDR2 SMNVEV (reference sequence). V gave up 6 bases and J gave up 3 bases; unmatched junction bases: 1. CDR3 size: 12 residues. In DNA, the CDR3 is TGTGCCAGCAGCGACAGGGACTATGGCTACACCTTC. Translated, it gives CASSDRDYGYTF.

The V and J genes are TRBV11-3 and TRBJ2-2, with D maybe TRBD2 (6 bases). Germline lookup yields CDR1 SGHNT and CDR2 YENEEA. This CDR3 is 17 amino acids long. V was shortened by 5 bases and J by 3 bases, with 19 bases between the two germline ends. The CDR3 sequence is CASSPGRWGADTGELFF. In DNA, the CDR3 is TGTGCCAGCAGCCCAGGGAGGTGGGGCGCTGACACCGGGGAGCTGTTTTTT.

This clone was recorded many times. The chain has TRBV28 and TRBJ1-2; TRBD1 agrees at 8 bases. Trimming cost V 5 bases and J 6 bases; bases outside gene matches: 8. The CDR3 consists of 14 residues. Germline V gene data show CDR1 as MDHEN and CDR2 as SYDVKM. CDR3 protein: CASSTLTGGNGYTF. The CDR3 bases are TGTGCCAGCAGTACGTTAACAGGGGGTAATGGCTACACCTTC.

The chain links TRBV5-1 to TRBJ2-2; D possibly corresponds to TRBD2 (6 bases). Germline V CDR1 and CDR2: SGHRS, YFSETQ. Trimming pared 3 bases from V and 3 bases from J, leaving 15 bases between. The length of the CDR3 is 16 residues. DNA of the CDR3: TGCGCCAGCAGCTCCCCGGAGGGGATGCACACCGGGGAGCTGTTTTTT. Translating gives CASSSPEGMHTGELFF.

In DNA form, the CDR3 reads TGTGCCAGCAGCTTGGCCGGCAGGGGAGAAAAACTGTTTTTT. This translates into CASSLAGRGEKLFF. The genes are TRBV5-6 and TRBJ1-4; the D gene is possibly TRBD1 (6 bases). The CDR3 is 14 amino acids. V was trimmed by 0 bases and J by 8 bases, leaving 11 bases between them. Germline V gene data show CDR1 as SGHDT and CDR2 as YYEEEE. Complete variable domain (other parts from reference TRBV5-6 and TRBJ1-4): DAGVTQSPTHLIKTRGQQVTLRCSPKSGHDTVSWYQQALGQGPQFIFQYYEEEERQRGNFPDRFSGHQFPNYSSELNVNALLLGDSALYLCASSLAGRGEKLFFGSGTQLSVL.

The chain has TRBV5-4 and TRBJ2-7; D not resolved. The V and J ends lost 3 bases and 3 bases respectively, with 16 bases between them. The CDR3 sequence is 15 residues long. Germline V CDR1 and CDR2: SGHNT, YYREEE (reference sequence). The CDR3 loop reads CASSSAPGPIYEQYF. The CDR3 nucleotides read TGTGCCAGCAGCTCCGCCCCCGGTCCCATCTACGAGCAGTACTTC.

The V call is TRBV28, the J call TRBJ1-6; 7 bases are shared with TRBD1. Germline V lookup: CDR1 MDHEN, CDR2 SYDVKM. The V gene end was trimmed by 4 bases and the J gene end by 11 bases; junction bases not matched to a gene: 2. There are 12 residues in the CDR3. CDR3 bases: TGTGCCAGCAGTTGGGGACAGCCACCCCTCCACTTT. Its translation: CASSWGQPPLHF.

The V call is TRBV27, the J call TRBJ1-1, with D perhaps matching TRBD1 (5 bases). The germline CDR1 and CDR2 sequences are MNHEY and SMNVEV (reference sequence). Trimming cost V 8 bases and J 1 base, with 14 bases left between them. The CDR3 loop spans 14 amino acids. Written as DNA, the CDR3 is TGTGCCAGCCACTTTACGGGGGGGAACACTGAAGCTTTCTTT. Amino acids: CASHFTGGNTEAFF.

The V and J genes are TRBV4-1 and TRBJ2-2; 12 positions match TRBD1. V lost 2 bases, J lost 8 bases, and 12 bases stayed unmatched. This CDR3 spans 18 amino acids. CDR1 and CDR2 (germline): MGHRA, YSYEKL. The CDR3 region is CASSQMMWGQGAWGELFF. The DNA of the CDR3 is TGCGCCAGCAGCCAAATGATGTGGGGACAGGGGGCGTGGGGGGAGCTGTTTTTT.

The chain is built from TRBV5-4 and TRBJ2-7; 10 nucleotides line up with TRBD2. V lost 0 bases and J lost 2; bases outside the gene matches: 5. This CDR3 comprises 16 residues. Germline V gene sequence: CDR1 SGHNT, CDR2 YYREEE (reference sequence). CDR3 nucleotide sequence: TGTGCCAGCAGCTTGGGTAGGACTAGCGGACCCTACGAGCAGTACTTC. Residues: CASSLGRTSGPYEQYF.

Comments on this clone: One end of the junction does not line up with germline, which may come from a read error. V gene TRBV6-5 combines with J gene TRBJ1-1, with 10 positions matching TRBD1. This CDR3 is built from 14 residues. CDR1 and CDR2 (germline): MNHEY, SVGAGI. CDR3 coding DNA: TGTGCCAGCAGTTACTCGAGGGACAGGGGCTGGGAGGAATTT. This encodes CASSYSRDRGWEEF.

The gene calls are TRBV7-9 and TRBJ2-5, with D perhaps TRBD2 (5 bases). Trimming pared 1 base from V and 1 base from J, leaving 16 bases between. This CDR3 is 17 amino acids long. Germline V CDR1 and CDR2: SEHNR, FQNEAQ (reference sequence). The CDR3 nucleotides are TGTGCCAGCAGCTTAGAAGGAGGTCCCTCGGGCCAAGAGACCCAGTACTTC. It translates to CASSLEGGPSGQETQYF.

Only a few counts were recorded for this clone. V is TRBV21-1 and J is TRBJ1-6; the D call in the table, TRBD1, was not verified against the DNA. TRBV21-1 is deemed a pseudogene. The CDR3 is 14 residues long. This CDR3 reads CASTKGQGNSPLHF. Written as DNA, the CDR3 is TGTGCCAGCACTAAGGGACAGGGGAATTCACCCCTCCACTTT.

The chain carries TRBV7-3 and TRBJ2-1; 11 bases map to TRBD2. The germline V gene encodes CDR1 SGHTA and CDR2 FQGTGA. Germline trimming cut 4 bases from V and 0 bases from J; bases unmatched to any gene: 8. The length of the CDR3 is 18 residues. CDR3 sequence reads: CASSSISGLAGSYNEQFF. CDR3 sequence (DNA): TGTGCCAGCAGCTCCATCTCAGGACTAGCGGGCTCCTACAATGAGCAGTTCTTC.

This rearrangement joins TRBV7-2 to TRBJ2-1; a possible D gene is TRBD1 (5 bases). The CDR3 is made up of 15 amino acids. V was shortened by 5 bases and J by 1 base, with 12 bases between the two germline ends. In germline, CDR1 is SGHTA, CDR2 FQGNSA. The CDR3 region has the DNA TGTGCCAGCAGCCATCGACAGCCTTCCTACAATGAGCAGTTCTTC. Amino acids: CASSHRQPSYNEQFF.

V is TRBV7-2 and J is TRBJ1-4; no clear D gene. The V gene's germline CDR1 is SGHTA and CDR2 FQGNSA. V was shortened by 6 bases and J by 3 bases, with 8 bases between the two germline ends. This CDR3 region has 13 residues. The CDR3 loop reads CASRTSPNEKLFF. For the CDR3, the DNA is TGTGCCAGCAGGACTTCCCCTAATGAAAAACTGTTTTTT.

This sequence joins TRBV30 and TRBJ1-4, with TRBD1 as a possible D gene (6 bases). In germline, CDR1 is GTSNPN, CDR2 SVGIG (reference sequence). The CDR3 totals 13 residues. CDR3 sequence reads: CDPNRATAEKLFF. The CDR3 DNA reads TGTGACCCAAACAGGGCCACCGCCGAAAAACTGTTTTTT.

The chain employs TRBV6-5 and TRBJ1-6; possible D gene TRBD1, 5 bases. V shed 6 bases and J shed 5 bases, with 14 bases lying between them. The CDR3 runs to 15 residues. Germline assignment: CDR1 MNHEY and CDR2 SVGAGI. This CDR3 reads CASSRGGENNSPLHF. In DNA form, the CDR3 reads TGTGCCAGCAGCCGCGGGGGGGAGAATAATTCACCCCTCCACTTT.

The chain recombines TRBV5-8 with TRBJ2-2, with 8 bases fitting TRBD2. Germline CDR1 is SGHTS and CDR2 is YDEGEE. The junction had 8 bases not matched to a gene; V was cut back by 4 bases and J by 0 bases. The CDR3 is made up of 17 amino acids. The CDR3, as DNA: TGTGCCAGCAGCCCGGGAGGGGTGACATCGAACACCGGGGAGCTGTTTTTT. Residues: CASSPGGVTSNTGELFF.